This T cell receptor beta chain was obtained from a study of beta chain features in type 1 diabetes. All of the isolated RNA was reverse transcribed, so expressed TCRB transcripts were sequenced. Profiled with immunoSEQ multiplex PCR; TCRdb holds only in-frame clones, not every one. The sample records approximately 340,000 clones, around 16% being singletons. A CD45RO/CCR7/CD25/CD127/CD95/CD27 panel sorted naive, central memory, regulatory and stem cell-like memory CD4+ cells. Trimming cost V 2 bases and J 3 bases; bases outside gene matches: 6. Per the germline V gene, CDR1 is MNHNY and CDR2 is SVGAGI (reference sequence). This CDR3 comprises 16 residues.

The sequencing sample was made of naive CD4+ T cells from blood. This sequence originates from a young woman in good health. The chain employs TRBV6-6 and TRBJ2-7; 11 bases are a match to TRBD1. The DNA for the CDR3 is TGTGCCAGCAGTTACGTCGGGACAGGGGGGTTCTACGAGCAGTACTTC. This translates into CASSYVGTGGFYEQYF.